Following are 31 T cell receptor beta chains from one sample sequenced in a study of cytomegalovirus exposure and HLA in healthy donors. TCRdb's copy holds only in-frame clones and misses some; the assay was immunoSEQ multiplex PCR. The sample gives tens of thousands of clones, approximately 91% of which show up once; roughly 3.1% is in the top ten. Sequencing input: PBMCs. These receptors all stem from a man aged 18 to 29 in good health and CMV-seronegative.

V and J are TRBV28 and TRBJ1-1; D is uncertain. V dropped 5 bases and J dropped 6 bases, with 7 bases sitting between them. CDR1 and CDR2 (germline): MDHEN, SYDVKM. The CDR3 consists of 11 residues. As DNA, the CDR3 is TGTGCCAGCAGTCGACAATCTGAAGCTTTCTTT. This gives the protein CASSRQSEAFF.

The J gene is TRBJ1-2, the V gene TRBV19, with unresolved D. The V gene's germline CDR1 is LNHDA and CDR2 SQIVND (reference sequence). The CDR3 has 14 residues. V was clipped by 8 bases and J by 2 bases, with 15 bases between them. This CDR3 reads CASLPEGANYGYTF. The CDR3 DNA reads TGTGCCAGTCTACCGGAGGGAGCCAACTATGGCTACACCTTC.

The chain employs TRBV5-1 and TRBJ1-3; 7 bases are shared with TRBD1. This CDR3 has 15 amino acids. Germline V lookup: CDR1 SGHRS, CDR2 YFSETQ. V lost 0 bases and J lost 15; bases outside the gene matches: 15. The CDR3 DNA is TGCGCCAGCAGCTTGGCAGGGGGAGTGACTGGGAAAGGATATTTT. It specifies CASSLAGGVTGKGYF.

The genes are TRBV19 and TRBJ2-7; no clear D gene. Trimming pared 5 bases from V and 4 bases from J, leaving 9 bases between. The CDR3 is made up of 12 amino acids. Per the germline V gene, CDR1 is LNHDA and CDR2 is SQIVND (reference sequence). CDR3 sequence (DNA): TGTGCCAGTAGTTCCCAAACATACGAGCAGTACTTC. Translation: CASSSQTYEQYF.

This rearrangement joins TRBV11-3 to TRBJ2-1; 9 nucleotides align to TRBD2. Germline V lookup: CDR1 SGHNT, CDR2 YENEEA. V gave up 5 bases and J gave up 0 bases; unmatched junction bases: 5. There are 16 residues in the CDR3. The CDR3 DNA follows: TGTGCCAGCAGCGGATTTAGCGGGAGCTCCTACAATGAGCAGTTCTTC. Its protein product is CASSGFSGSSYNEQFF.

The chain joins TRBV18 to TRBJ2-2; 8 bases agree with TRBD1. The V and J ends lost 5 bases and 7 bases, in that order; junction bases with no gene match: 15. This CDR3 region has 17 residues. CDR1 and CDR2 (germline): KGHSH, LQKENI. The CDR3 loop reads CASSVSGTGVTGGELFF. CDR3 DNA: TGTGCCAGCTCAGTATCCGGGACAGGAGTTACGGGCGGGGAGCTGTTTTTT.

J is TRBJ2-4 and V is TRBV29-1; tentatively, D is TRBD2 (5 bases). The germline CDR1 and CDR2 sequences are SQVTM and ANQGSEA. V lost 1 base and J lost 7, with 11 bases in between. The CDR3 length is 13 residues. CDR3 sequence (DNA): TGCAGCGTTGAAGGCGGTTGGGAGAACATTCAGTACTTC. This codes for CSVEGGWENIQYF.

This chain's CDR3 is CATSRGQGSNEQFF. The DNA of the CDR3 is TGTGCCACCAGCAGGGGACAGGGGAGCAATGAGCAGTTCTTC. This rearrangement joins TRBV15 to TRBJ2-1; 10 nucleotides line up with TRBD1. V was clipped by 3 bases and J by 6 bases; unmatched bases: 2. CDR1 and CDR2 from the germline V gene are LNHNV and YYDKDF (reference sequence). The CDR3 length is 14 residues.

The chain uses TRBV7-3 and TRBJ1-2, with 7 bases matching TRBD1. The J segment lost 4 bases and the V segment lost 5 bases, leaving 4 bases of the junction unmatched. This CDR3 contains 13 residues. Germline loops: CDR1 SGHTA, CDR2 FQGTGA. The CDR3 DNA reads TGTGCCAGCAGCGTACAGGGGACCTATGGCTACACCTTC. Protein product: CASSVQGTYGYTF.

The count of this clone is one. The chain uses TRBV9 and TRBJ2-5, with 8 bases lining up with TRBD2. The V gene end was trimmed by 1 base and the J gene end by 7 bases; junction bases not matched to a gene: 6. CDR1 is SGDLS, CDR2 YYNGEE, per germline. The CDR3 is 14 residues long. CDR3 bases: TGTGCCAGCAGCGTATCGGGGGGGGAGGGGACCCAGTACTTC. Translation gives CASSVSGGEGTQYF.

The chain recombines TRBV21-1 with TRBJ1-3; the D segment call TRBD1 is taken from the table without a DNA check. TRBV21-1 represents a pseudogene. The CDR3 is 15 amino acids. The CDR3 spells CASSSQDRGGNTIYF. The CDR3 DNA sequence: TGTGCCAGCAGCAGCCAGGACAGGGGGGGAAACACCATATATTTT.

The chain is built from TRBV28 and TRBJ2-7; D perhaps matches TRBD2 (6 bases). This CDR3 is built from 12 residues. Germline V gives CDR1 MDHEN, CDR2 SYDVKM. Trimming removed 8 bases from V and 2 bases from J, with 10 bases in between. The CDR3 sequence is CASGGVTYEQYF. CDR3 coding DNA: TGTGCCAGCGGAGGGGTGACCTACGAGCAGTACTTC.

The CDR3, as DNA: TGTGCCAGCAGACGCCTTGGAGTGAACACTGAAGCTTTCTTT. Translating gives CASRRLGVNTEAFF. The chain combines TRBV28 with TRBJ1-1; D uncertain. With 6 bases removed from V and 0 bases from J, the gap between germline ends came to 11 bases. CDR1 is MDHEN, CDR2 SYDVKM, per germline. The CDR3 is 14 amino acids.

The chain has TRBV5-6 and TRBJ2-5, with a tentative D call TRBD1 (5 bases). The CDR3 is made up of 18 amino acids. The V and J ends lost 3 bases and 5 bases respectively, with 26 bases between them. Germline CDR1 SGHDT, CDR2 YYEEEE. The CDR3: CASSSLPLDSVRVETQYF. The CDR3 nucleotides are TGTGCCAGCAGCTCCCTACCCCTTGACAGCGTCAGGGTGGAGACCCAGTACTTC.

The rearrangement links TRBV28 to TRBJ2-5, with D unresolved. The CDR3 covers 12 residues. Trimming pared 3 bases from V and 3 bases from J, leaving 5 bases between. Germline lookup yields CDR1 MDHEN and CDR2 SYDVKM. The CDR3 coding sequence is TGTGCCAGCAGTTTGGCTGAAGAGACCCAGTACTTC. Amino acids: CASSLAEETQYF. The entire variable domain, with the rest obtained from reference TRBV28 and TRBJ2-5, is as follows: DVKVTQSSRYLVKRTGEKVFLECVQDMDHENMFWYRQDPGLGLRLIYFSYDVKMKEKGDIPEGYSVSREKKERFSLILESASTNQTSMYLCASSLAEETQYFGPGTRLLVL.

This clone was recorded a few times. The chain employs TRBV5-6 and TRBJ2-1; 11 bases are shared with TRBD2. Germline trimming cut 4 bases from V and 4 bases from J; bases unmatched to any gene: 7. The CDR3 has 16 amino acids. CDR1 and CDR2 from the germline V gene are SGHDT and YYEEEE. CDR3 in DNA: TGTGCCAGCAGCCTGGGACTAGCGGTACCTTACAATGAGCAGTTCTTC. Amino acid sequence: CASSLGLAVPYNEQFF.

This chain joins TRBV5-6 and TRBJ1-5; the D gene is possibly TRBD1 (6 bases). The germline V gene encodes CDR1 SGHDT and CDR2 YYEEEE. Deletions cut 2 bases from V and 5 bases from J, with 11 bases between. CDR3 length: 14 residues. The CDR3 here is CASSLEGEYQPQHF. Written as DNA, the CDR3 is TGTGCCAGCAGCTTAGAGGGGGAGTATCAGCCCCAGCATTTT.

The chain has TRBV4-2 and TRBJ2-1; 11 bases line up with TRBD2. There are 16 residues in the CDR3. Germline assignment: CDR1 LGHNA and CDR2 YNFKEQ. Unmatched junction bases numbered 2, after V lost 0 bases and J lost 4 bases. Here the CDR3 reads CASSQEGTSGYNEQFF. The DNA for the CDR3 is TGTGCCAGCAGCCAAGAAGGGACTAGCGGTTACAATGAGCAGTTCTTC.

The rearrangement uses TRBV27 and TRBJ2-1; D might be TRBD2 (6 bases). Germline assignment: CDR1 MNHEY and CDR2 SMNVEV (reference sequence). This CDR3 is 14 amino acids long. Trimming stripped 7 bases from V and 0 bases from J, with 10 bases between. The DNA of the CDR3 is TGTGCCAGCACCGGGACTGACTCCTACAATGAGCAGTTCTTC. Amino acids: CASTGTDSYNEQFF.

The chain links TRBV6-5 to TRBJ2-7; 12 bases fit TRBD1. This CDR3 has 16 amino acids. Germline V lookup: CDR1 MNHEY, CDR2 SVGAGI. With 0 bases clipped from V and 4 bases from J, the junction kept 4 bases outside the gene matches. CDR3 protein: CASSYSTGQGAYEQYF. In DNA, the CDR3 is TGTGCCAGCAGTTACTCGACGGGACAGGGGGCTTACGAGCAGTACTTC.

The chain employs TRBV4-3 and TRBJ2-5; TRBD2 matches at 8 bases. There are 16 residues in the CDR3. Germline CDR1 LGHNA, CDR2 YSLEER. J lost 2 bases, V lost 0 bases, and 5 bases had no gene match. The CDR3: CASSQDGAGGQETQYF. In DNA form, the CDR3 reads TGCGCCAGCAGCCAAGATGGGGCGGGAGGACAAGAGACCCAGTACTTC.

The chain links TRBV27 to TRBJ1-2; TRBD1 might be the D (6 bases). Germline V gene sequence: CDR1 MNHEY, CDR2 SMNVEV (reference sequence). The CDR3 contains 13 residues. The V end was cut by 4 bases, the J end by 7 bases, with 13 bases between. CDR3 amino acids: CASSSNGQTGYTF. CDR3 in DNA: TGTGCCAGCAGTTCCAACGGACAGACTGGCTACACCTTC.

This chain uses TRBV28 with TRBJ1-1, with TRBD1 matching 9 bases. CDR1 and CDR2 (germline): MDHEN, SYDVKM. There are 18 residues in the CDR3. The V and J ends lost 3 bases and 6 bases, in that order; junction bases with no gene match: 17. For the CDR3, the DNA is TGTGCCAGCAGTTTCCCGTCAAGGGACAGGGACCGTCGTTCTGAAGCTTTCTTT. Translating gives CASSFPSRDRDRRSEAFF.

V and J are TRBV29-1 and TRBJ2-1; 7 bases line up with TRBD2. CDR1 and CDR2 (germline): SQVTM, ANQGSEA. With 3 bases clipped from V and 5 bases from J, the junction kept 7 bases outside the gene matches. The CDR3 has 14 amino acids. CDR3 region: CSVEDLAEDNEQFF. CDR3 DNA sequence: TGCAGCGTTGAGGACCTAGCGGAAGACAATGAGCAGTTCTTC.

This clone was detected only a few times. The chain combines TRBV5-1 with TRBJ2-7; tentative D call: TRBD2 (6 bases). Germline V lookup: CDR1 SGHRS, CDR2 YFSETQ. The CDR3 has 16 residues. Trimming left V 0 bases short and J 0 bases short, with 13 bases between. CDR3: CASSLGGTSSSYEQYF. CDR3 bases: TGCGCCAGCAGCTTGGGCGGGACCTCATCCTCCTACGAGCAGTACTTC.

The CDR3 here is CASSLDDTGYSTEQYF. The CDR3 nucleotides are TGTGCCAGTAGTTTGGATGATACAGGGTACTCGACCGAGCAGTACTTC. This chain uses TRBV19 with TRBJ2-7; D perhaps matches TRBD1 (6 bases). CDR1 is LNHDA and CDR2 is SQIVND in the germline V gene (reference sequence). The CDR3 contains 16 residues. V lost 5 bases and J lost 6, with 23 bases in between.

V is TRBV5-4 and J is TRBJ2-1; TRBD2 is a possible D gene (6 bases). Germline V gene sequence: CDR1 SGHNT, CDR2 YYREEE (reference sequence). This CDR3 has 15 amino acids. The V and J ends lost 3 bases and 0 bases respectively, with 10 bases between them. Here the CDR3 DNA reads TGTGCCAGCAGCTGGCGGGATGGCTCCTACAATGAGCAGTTCTTC. Translation: CASSWRDGSYNEQFF. The entire variable domain, with the rest obtained from reference TRBV5-4 and TRBJ2-1, is as follows: ETGVTQSPTHLIKTRGQQVTLRCSSQSGHNTVSWYQQALGQGPQFIFQYYREEENGRGNFPPRFSGLQFPNYSSELNVNALELDDSALYLCASSWRDGSYNEQFFGPGTRLTVL.

The rearrangement joins TRBV7-2 to TRBJ2-3; no clear D. Trimming pared 5 bases from V and 1 base from J, leaving 19 bases between. The CDR3 runs to 17 residues. Germline values: CDR1 SGHTA, CDR2 FQGNSA. The CDR3 reads CASSQSYAPRGTDTQYF. The DNA of the CDR3 is TGTGCCAGCAGCCAAAGTTATGCCCCCCGGGGCACAGATACGCAGTATTTT.

The chain employs TRBV2 and TRBJ1-4, with TRBD1 as a possible D gene (5 bases). The V end lost 4 bases, the J end lost 8 bases, and 11 bases lay between the germline ends. The CDR3 sequence is 13 residues long. Germline CDR1 is SNHLY and CDR2 is FYNNEI. In DNA, the CDR3 is TGTGCCAGCAGTGCCCAGGGAAAGGAAAAACTGTTTTTT. It codes for CASSAQGKEKLFF.

The chain employs TRBV6-5 and TRBJ1-5; D gene unclear. This CDR3 region has 13 residues. V dropped 6 bases and J dropped 3 bases, with 9 bases sitting between them. CDR1 is MNHEY and CDR2 is SVGAGI in the germline V gene. Here the CDR3 reads CASRRDTNQPQHF. CDR3 bases: TGTGCCAGCAGGAGAGATACCAATCAGCCCCAGCATTTT.

The chain uses TRBV27 and TRBJ1-1, with D unclear. CDR1 is MNHEY, CDR2 SMNVEV, per germline (reference sequence). There are 13 residues in the CDR3. Trimming stripped 6 bases from V and 1 base from J, with 9 bases between. The CDR3, as DNA: TGTGCCAGCAGGAAACGGGGGAACACTGAAGCTTTCTTT. Translated: CASRKRGNTEAFF.